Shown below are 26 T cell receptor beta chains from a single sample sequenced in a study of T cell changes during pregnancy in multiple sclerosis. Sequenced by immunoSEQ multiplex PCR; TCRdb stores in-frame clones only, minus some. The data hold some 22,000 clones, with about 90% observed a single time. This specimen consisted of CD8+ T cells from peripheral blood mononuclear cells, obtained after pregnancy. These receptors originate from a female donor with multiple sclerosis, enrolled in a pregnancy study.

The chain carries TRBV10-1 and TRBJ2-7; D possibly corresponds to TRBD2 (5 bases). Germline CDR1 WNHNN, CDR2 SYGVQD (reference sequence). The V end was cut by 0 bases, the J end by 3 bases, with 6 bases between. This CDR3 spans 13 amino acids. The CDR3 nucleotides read TGCGCCAGCAGTGAGTCCGGGGACTACGAGCAGTACTTC. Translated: CASSESGDYEQYF.

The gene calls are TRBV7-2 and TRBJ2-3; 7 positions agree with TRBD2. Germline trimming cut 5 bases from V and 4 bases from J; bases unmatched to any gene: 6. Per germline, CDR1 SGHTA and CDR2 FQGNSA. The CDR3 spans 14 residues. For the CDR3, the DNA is TGTGCCAGCAGCACCGGACTAGTCCCAGATACGCAGTATTTT. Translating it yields CASSTGLVPDTQYF.

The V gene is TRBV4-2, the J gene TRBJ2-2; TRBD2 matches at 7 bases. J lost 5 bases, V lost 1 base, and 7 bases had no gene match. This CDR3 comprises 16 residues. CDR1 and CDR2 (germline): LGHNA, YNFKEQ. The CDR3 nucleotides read TGTGCCAGCAGCCAAGTCGTGGCGGGAGAAACCGGGGAGCTGTTTTTT. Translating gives CASSQVVAGETGELFF.

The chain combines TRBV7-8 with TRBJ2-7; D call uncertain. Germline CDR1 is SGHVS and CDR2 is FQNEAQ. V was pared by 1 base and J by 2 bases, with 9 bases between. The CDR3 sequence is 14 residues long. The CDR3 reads CASSLGAVPYEQYF. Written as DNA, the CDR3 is TGTGCCAGCAGCTTAGGGGCAGTTCCCTACGAGCAGTACTTC.

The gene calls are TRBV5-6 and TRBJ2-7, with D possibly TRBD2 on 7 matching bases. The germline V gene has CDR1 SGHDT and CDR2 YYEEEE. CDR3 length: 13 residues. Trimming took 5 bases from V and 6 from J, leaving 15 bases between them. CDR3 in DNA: TGTGCCAGCAGGTTGAGGGGGGGGCCCGAGCAGTACTTC. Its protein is CASRLRGGPEQYF.

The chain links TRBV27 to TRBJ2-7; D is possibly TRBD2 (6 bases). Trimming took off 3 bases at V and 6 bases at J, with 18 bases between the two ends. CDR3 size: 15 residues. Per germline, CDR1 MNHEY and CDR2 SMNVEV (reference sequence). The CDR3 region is CASSLFTTSTGEQYF. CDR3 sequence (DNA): TGTGCCAGCAGTTTGTTCACGACTAGTACGGGCGAGCAGTACTTC.

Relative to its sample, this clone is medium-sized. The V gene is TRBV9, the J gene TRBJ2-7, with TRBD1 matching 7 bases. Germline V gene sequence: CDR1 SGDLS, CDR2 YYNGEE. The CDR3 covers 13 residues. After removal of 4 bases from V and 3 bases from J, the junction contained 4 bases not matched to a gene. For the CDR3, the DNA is TGTGCCAGCAGCCATGGGGACAGCTACGAGCAGTACTTC. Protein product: CASSHGDSYEQYF.

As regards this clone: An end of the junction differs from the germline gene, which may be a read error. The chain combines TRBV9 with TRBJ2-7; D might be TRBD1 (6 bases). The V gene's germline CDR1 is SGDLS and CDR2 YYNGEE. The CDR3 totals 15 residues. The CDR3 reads CVSSVTADSSYEQYF. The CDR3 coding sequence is TGTGTCAGCAGCGTAACCGCGGACAGCTCCTACGAGCAGTACTTC.

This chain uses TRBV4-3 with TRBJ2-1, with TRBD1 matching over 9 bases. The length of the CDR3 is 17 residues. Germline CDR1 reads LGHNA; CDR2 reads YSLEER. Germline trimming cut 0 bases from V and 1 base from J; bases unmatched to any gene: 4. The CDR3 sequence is CASSQDMTGGSYNEQFF. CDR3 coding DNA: TGCGCCAGCAGCCAAGATATGACAGGGGGTTCCTACAATGAGCAGTTCTTC.

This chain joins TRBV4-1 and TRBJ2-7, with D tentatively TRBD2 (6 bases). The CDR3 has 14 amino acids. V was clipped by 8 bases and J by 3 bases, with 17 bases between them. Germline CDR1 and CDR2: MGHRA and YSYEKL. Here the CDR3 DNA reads TGCGCCAGCTCAACCAATAGCGGAAACTACGAGCAGTACTTC. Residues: CASSTNSGNYEQYF.

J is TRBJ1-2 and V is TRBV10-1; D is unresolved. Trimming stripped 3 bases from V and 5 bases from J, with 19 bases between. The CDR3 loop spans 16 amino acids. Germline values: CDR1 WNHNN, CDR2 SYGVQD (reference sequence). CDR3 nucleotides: TGCGCCAGCAGTGAAGGAGGAATTCCCGCTGATTATGGCTACACCTTC. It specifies CASSEGGIPADYGYTF.

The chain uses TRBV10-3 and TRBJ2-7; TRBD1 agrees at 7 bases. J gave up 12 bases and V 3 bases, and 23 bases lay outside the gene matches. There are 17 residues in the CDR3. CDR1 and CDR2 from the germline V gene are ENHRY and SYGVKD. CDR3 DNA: TGTGCCATCAGTGACCGAGCGGACAGGAAAGGCCCTCTACGGGGGTACTTC. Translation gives CAISDRADRKGPLRGYF.

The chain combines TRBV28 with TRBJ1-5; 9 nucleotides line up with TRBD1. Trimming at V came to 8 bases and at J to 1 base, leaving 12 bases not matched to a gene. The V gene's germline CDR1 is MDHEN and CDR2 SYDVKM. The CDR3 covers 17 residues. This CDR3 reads CASVKWWGQGSNQPQHF. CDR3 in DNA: TGTGCCAGCGTTAAATGGTGGGGACAGGGAAGCAATCAGCCCCAGCATTTT.

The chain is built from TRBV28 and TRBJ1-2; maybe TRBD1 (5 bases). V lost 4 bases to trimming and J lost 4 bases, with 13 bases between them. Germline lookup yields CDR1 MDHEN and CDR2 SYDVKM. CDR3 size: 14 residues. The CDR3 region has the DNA TGTGCCAGCAGTTCCCAAGGGGCCTTCTATGGCTACACCTTC. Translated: CASSSQGAFYGYTF.

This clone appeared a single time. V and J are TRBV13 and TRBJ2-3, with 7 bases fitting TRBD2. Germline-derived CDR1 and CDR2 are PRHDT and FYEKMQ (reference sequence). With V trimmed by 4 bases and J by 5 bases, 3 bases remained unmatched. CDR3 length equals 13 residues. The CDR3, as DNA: TGTGCCAGCAGCTCCCGGGGGGAAGATACGCAGTATTTT. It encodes CASSSRGEDTQYF.

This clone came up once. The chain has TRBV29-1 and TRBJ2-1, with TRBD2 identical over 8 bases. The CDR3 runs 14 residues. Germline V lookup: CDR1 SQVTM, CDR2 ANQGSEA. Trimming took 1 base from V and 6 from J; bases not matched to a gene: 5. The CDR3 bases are TGCAGCGTTGAAGTCTCGGCGGGGGGCAATGAGCAGTTCTTC. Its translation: CSVEVSAGGNEQFF.

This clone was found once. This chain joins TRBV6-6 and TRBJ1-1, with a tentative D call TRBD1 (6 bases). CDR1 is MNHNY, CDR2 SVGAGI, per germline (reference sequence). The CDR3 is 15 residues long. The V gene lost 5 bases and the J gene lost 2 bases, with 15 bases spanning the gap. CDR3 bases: TGTGCCAGCAGTGCCTCAGGGGTGTTTAACACTGAAGCTTTCTTT. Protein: CASSASGVFNTEAFF.

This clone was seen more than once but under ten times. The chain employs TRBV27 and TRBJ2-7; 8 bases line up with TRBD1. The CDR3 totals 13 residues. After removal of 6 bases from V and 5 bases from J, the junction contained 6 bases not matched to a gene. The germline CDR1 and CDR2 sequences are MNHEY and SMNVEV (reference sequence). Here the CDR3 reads CASRTGEDHEQYF. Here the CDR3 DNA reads TGTGCCAGCAGGACAGGGGAGGATCACGAGCAGTACTTC.

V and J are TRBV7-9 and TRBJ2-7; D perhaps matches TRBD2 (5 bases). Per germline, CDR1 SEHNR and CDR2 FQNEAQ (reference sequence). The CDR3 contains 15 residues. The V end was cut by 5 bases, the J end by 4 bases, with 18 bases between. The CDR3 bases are TGTGCCAGCAGCCCCTCGCCCGGGGTTCTTTACGAGCAGTACTTC. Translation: CASSPSPGVLYEQYF.

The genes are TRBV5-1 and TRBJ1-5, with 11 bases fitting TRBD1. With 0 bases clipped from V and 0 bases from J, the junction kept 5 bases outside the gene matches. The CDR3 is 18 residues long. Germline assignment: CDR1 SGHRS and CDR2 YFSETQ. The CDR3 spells CASSLGDRGINSNQPQHF. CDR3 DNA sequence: TGCGCCAGCAGCTTGGGGGACAGGGGGATTAATAGCAATCAGCCCCAGCATTTT.

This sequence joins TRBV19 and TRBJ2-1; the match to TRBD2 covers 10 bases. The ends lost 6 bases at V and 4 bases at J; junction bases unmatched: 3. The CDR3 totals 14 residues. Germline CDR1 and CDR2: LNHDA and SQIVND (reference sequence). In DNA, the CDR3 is TGTGCCAGTAGAGGACTAGCGGATTACAATGAGCAGTTCTTC. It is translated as CASRGLADYNEQFF.

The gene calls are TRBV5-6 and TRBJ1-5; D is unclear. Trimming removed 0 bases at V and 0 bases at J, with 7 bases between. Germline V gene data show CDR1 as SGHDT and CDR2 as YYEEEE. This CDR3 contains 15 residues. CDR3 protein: CASSLALYSNQPQHF. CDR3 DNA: TGTGCCAGCAGCTTGGCTCTATATAGCAATCAGCCCCAGCATTTT.

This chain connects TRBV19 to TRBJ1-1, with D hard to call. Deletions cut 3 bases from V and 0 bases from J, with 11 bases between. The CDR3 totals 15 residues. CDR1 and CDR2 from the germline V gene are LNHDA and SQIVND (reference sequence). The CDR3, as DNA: TGTGCCAGTAGTATCGGTTGGGCCATGAACACTGAAGCTTTCTTT. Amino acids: CASSIGWAMNTEAFF.

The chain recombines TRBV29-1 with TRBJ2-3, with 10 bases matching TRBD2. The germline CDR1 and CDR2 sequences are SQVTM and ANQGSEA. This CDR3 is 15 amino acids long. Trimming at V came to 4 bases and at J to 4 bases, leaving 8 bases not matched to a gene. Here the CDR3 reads CSVGLAGDLPDTQYF. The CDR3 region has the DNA TGCAGCGTTGGTCTAGCGGGAGATCTGCCAGATACGCAGTATTTT.

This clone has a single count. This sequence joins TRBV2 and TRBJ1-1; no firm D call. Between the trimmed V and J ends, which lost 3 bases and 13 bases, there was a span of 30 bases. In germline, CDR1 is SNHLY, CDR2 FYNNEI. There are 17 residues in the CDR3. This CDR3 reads CASSDYGDAGLGCVDFF. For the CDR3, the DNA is TGTGCCAGCAGTGATTATGGTGACGCAGGACTTGGGTGTGTCGATTTCTTT.

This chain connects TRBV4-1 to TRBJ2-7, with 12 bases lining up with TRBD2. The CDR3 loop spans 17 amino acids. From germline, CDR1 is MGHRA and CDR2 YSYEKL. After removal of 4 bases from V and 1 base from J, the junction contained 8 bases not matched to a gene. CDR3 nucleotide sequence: TGCGCCAGCAGCCGCGCCCCTAGCGGGAGGGGATCCTACGAGCAGTACTTC. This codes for CASSRAPSGRGSYEQYF.